The 3 T cell receptor beta chains presented below share a single source sample, sequenced in a study of human T cells and chemical hapten exposure. TCRdb independently ran MiXCR on the RACE reads; one entry per CDR3 protein. In the table there are about 64,000 distinct CDR3 sequences, around 10% of which are singletons. The time point here: patch test 3, about 24 weeks after DPC sensitization. This sample's treatment: therapeutic diphenylcyclopropenone sensitization with weekly scalp DPC. The source material was whole blood, sampled in connection with sensitization to the hapten diphenylcyclopropenone (DPC). Every receptor here comes from a woman in her 30s with alopecia areata. Some clones in this sample may be carry-over from other donors' samples.

The CDR3 reads CASRRDIQETQYF. The CDR3 DNA follows: TGTGCCAGCAGGAGGGACATCCAAGAGACCCAGTACTTC. V usage is TRBV7-2 and J usage is TRBJ2-5; D is possibly TRBD1 (6 bases). The CDR3 totals 13 residues. V lost 6 bases, J lost 1 base, and 9 bases lay in between. Germline CDR1 and CDR2: SGHTA and FQGNSA.

The chain links TRBV20-1 to TRBJ1-3; no clear D gene. Germline V gene data show CDR1 as DFQATT and CDR2 as SNEGSKA (reference sequence). The V end lost 4 bases, the J end lost 3 bases, and 10 bases lay between the germline ends. This CDR3 contains 13 residues. The CDR3 DNA sequence: TGCAGTGCTACGCAGGTGGTTGGAAACACCATATATTTT. This codes for CSATQVVGNTIYF.

There are many counts of this clonotype. V usage is TRBV11-2 and J usage is TRBJ2-1; 12 bases map to TRBD2. The CDR3 is 15 amino acids. J gave up 8 bases and V 5 bases, and 7 bases lay outside the gene matches. Germline CDR1 and CDR2: SGHAT and FQNNGV. The CDR3 coding sequence is TGTGCCAGCAGCATGACTAGCGGGGGATTTTATGAGCAGTTCTTC. Its translation: CASSMTSGGFYEQFF.